This T cell receptor (beta chain) was sequenced in a study of a mutant IDH1 vaccine in newly diagnosed glioma. Study-level background: Most patients had received both radiotherapy and temozolomide, the prior options being radiotherapy, temozolomide, or both.

As to this clone: The antigen is not known.

V lost 3 bases, J lost 5 bases, and 23 bases lay in between. The CDR3 is 17 residues long. Looked up from germline, CDR1 is SGHDN and CDR2 is FVKESK. The sample's time point: week 23, last vaccination. The study gave 300 ug of mutant IDH1 20-mer peptide per vaccine dose, with topical imiquimod. Method: immunoSEQ multiplex PCR; TCRdb's copy keeps in-frame clones and lacks some. The sample has 29,000 or so clones; around 80% are singletons. The TCR sequence derives from a woman aged 18-29 years with glioma. The chain joins TRBV14 to TRBJ2-7, with D tentatively TRBD1 (7 bases). The sequences come from PBMCs, collected from a glioma patient whose treatment included an IDH1 peptide vaccine. CDR3 DNA: TGTGCCAGCAGCCAGGAGGGACCGGACAGGCGAGTGGACGAGCAGTACTTC. Translation gives CASSQEGPDRRVDEQYF.